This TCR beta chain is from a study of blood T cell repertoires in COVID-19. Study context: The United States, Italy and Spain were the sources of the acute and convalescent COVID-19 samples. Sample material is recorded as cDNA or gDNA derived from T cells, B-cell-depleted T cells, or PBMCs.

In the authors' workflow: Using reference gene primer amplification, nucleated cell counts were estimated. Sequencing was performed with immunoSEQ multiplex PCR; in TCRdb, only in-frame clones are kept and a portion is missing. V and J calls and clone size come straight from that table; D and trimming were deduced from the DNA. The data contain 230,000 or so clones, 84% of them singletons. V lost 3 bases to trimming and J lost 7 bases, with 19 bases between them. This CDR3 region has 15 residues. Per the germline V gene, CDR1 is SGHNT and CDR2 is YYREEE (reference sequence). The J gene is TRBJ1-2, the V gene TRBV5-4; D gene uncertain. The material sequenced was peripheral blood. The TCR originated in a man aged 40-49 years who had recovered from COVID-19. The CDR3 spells CASSSMTPEVGGYTF. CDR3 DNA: TGTGCCAGCAGCTCGATGACTCCGGAGGTGGGTGGCTACACCTTC.